This T cell receptor beta chain was observed in a study of technical replicates of blood from a handful of donors. Sequencing was performed with immunoSEQ multiplex PCR; in TCRdb, only in-frame clones are kept and a portion is missing. The sample includes tens of thousands of clones, roughly 93% of them seen just once. The source material was T cells isolated from PBMCs. The sequence was collected from a human donor in good health.

CDR3 loop: CASSVVEGGSEQYF. CDR3 bases: TGTGCCAGCAGCGTAGTCGAAGGAGGGAGCGAGCAGTACTTC. The V call is TRBV9, the J call TRBJ2-7, with D maybe TRBD2 (6 bases). The V end lost 0 bases, the J end lost 6 bases, and 13 bases lay between the germline ends. Germline loops: CDR1 SGDLS, CDR2 YYNGEE. CDR3 length: 14 residues.